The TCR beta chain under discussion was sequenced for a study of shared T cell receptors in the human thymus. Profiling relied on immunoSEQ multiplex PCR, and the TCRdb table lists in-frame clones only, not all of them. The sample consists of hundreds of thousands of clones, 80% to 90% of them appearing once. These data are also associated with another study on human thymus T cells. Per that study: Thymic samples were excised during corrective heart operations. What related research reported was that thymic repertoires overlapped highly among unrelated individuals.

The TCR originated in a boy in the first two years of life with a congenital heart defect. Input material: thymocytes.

The CDR3 DNA reads TGTGCCAGTAGTATTGGGGACACCTATGGCTACACCTTC. Protein: CASSIGDTYGYTF. V is TRBV19 and J is TRBJ1-2, with D perhaps TRBD1 (6 bases). The CDR3 extends over 13 amino acids. Germline CDR1 LNHDA, CDR2 SQIVND (reference sequence). V dropped 3 bases and J dropped 4 bases, with 9 bases sitting between them.